This TCR beta chain was sequenced during a study of cytomegalovirus exposure and HLA in healthy donors. Whole-study results and caveats: CMV serostatus was the sole immune exposure data available. There were reportedly fewer N-insertions in an Asian-associated ancestry cluster than the roughly 680-donor mean, in a later analysis. Common viral pathogens seemed to be connected with several of the most significant clusters, according to a later analysis. The study flagged some 170 TCR beta chains as cytomegalovirus-associated.

PCR was performed using 60 Vbeta and 13 Jbeta primers. Produced via immunoSEQ multiplex PCR; TCRdb's table is partial and in-frame only. The sample data list under 65,000 clones. As regards this clone: Its antigen is currently unknown.

Trimming took 3 bases from V and 0 from J, leaving 9 bases between them. Germline V gene data show CDR1 as LNHDA and CDR2 as SQIVND (reference sequence). The CDR3 has 15 residues. This chain uses TRBV19 with TRBJ2-1; D unclear. The sequencing input was PBMCs. The source of this sequence is a woman aged 25 to 39 in good health and CMV-seropositive. The CDR3 loop is CASSIGQHSYNEQFF. The CDR3 region has the DNA TGTGCCAGTAGTATTGGGCAGCACTCCTACAATGAGCAGTTCTTC.